This TCR beta chain was profiled in a study of technical replicates of blood from a few donors. The protocol was immunoSEQ multiplex PCR, while the TCRdb copy is restricted to in-frame clones and leaves out a portion. The repertoire consists of approximately 79,000 clones, with around 97% occurring once and the leading ten covering around 0.18%. Germline V gene sequence: CDR1 SGHRS, CDR2 YFSETQ. Unmatched junction bases numbered 12, after V lost 3 bases and J lost 9 bases. This CDR3 region has 16 residues. Sample: T cells isolated from PBMCs. This clonotype originated in a human donor in good health. This sequence joins TRBV5-1 and TRBJ1-4; TRBD1 matches 9 bases. The CDR3 region is CASSSVPRTGDQKLFF. The CDR3 region has the DNA TGCGCCAGCAGCTCGGTTCCTCGGACAGGGGACCAAAAACTGTTTTTT.